This T cell receptor (beta chain) is drawn from a study of cytomegalovirus exposure and HLA in healthy donors. For the study at large: Within an early data release were roughly 90 million unique TCRs drawn from HLA-typed donors. Study-wide results and caveats: There was a cluster of highly shared sequence variants that was likely a sequencing artifact.

In the PCR, 60 Vbeta and 13 Jbeta primers were used. The method was immunoSEQ multiplex PCR; TCRdb's version includes in-frame clones alone and lacks a portion of them. The sample lists fewer than 130,000 clones, roughly 78% occurring once. The CDR3 covers 15 residues. Germline CDR1 reads LGHNA; CDR2 reads YSLEER. After removal of 1 base from V and 3 bases from J, the junction contained 5 bases not matched to a gene. As concerns this clone: The antigen remains undetermined.

The sample consisted of PBMCs. The chain recombines TRBV4-3 with TRBJ2-7; 8 nucleotides match TRBD1. The TCR sequence derives from a woman aged 25 to 39 in good health and CMV-seronegative. Written as DNA, the CDR3 is TGCGCCAGCAGCCAAGCCCCAGGACAGGGCTACGAGCAGTACTTC. It specifies CASSQAPGQGYEQYF.